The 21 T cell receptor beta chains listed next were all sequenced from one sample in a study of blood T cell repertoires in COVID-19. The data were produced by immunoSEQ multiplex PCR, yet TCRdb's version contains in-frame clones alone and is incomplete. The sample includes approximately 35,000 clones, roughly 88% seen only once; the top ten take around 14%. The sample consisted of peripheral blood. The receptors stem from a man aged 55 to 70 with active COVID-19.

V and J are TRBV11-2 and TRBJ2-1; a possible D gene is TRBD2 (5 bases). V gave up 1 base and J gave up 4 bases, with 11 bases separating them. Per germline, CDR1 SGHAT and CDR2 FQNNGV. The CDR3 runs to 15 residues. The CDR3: CASSLGARVYNEQFF. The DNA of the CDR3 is TGTGCCAGCAGCTTAGGAGCGCGGGTTTACAATGAGCAGTTCTTC.

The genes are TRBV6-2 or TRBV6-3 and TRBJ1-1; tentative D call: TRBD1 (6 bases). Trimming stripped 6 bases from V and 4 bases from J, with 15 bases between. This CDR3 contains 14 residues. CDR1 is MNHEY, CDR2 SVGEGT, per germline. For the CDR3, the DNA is TGTGCCAGCAGCCAACAGGGTAGGGTCACTGAAGCTTTCTTT. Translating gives CASSQQGRVTEAFF.

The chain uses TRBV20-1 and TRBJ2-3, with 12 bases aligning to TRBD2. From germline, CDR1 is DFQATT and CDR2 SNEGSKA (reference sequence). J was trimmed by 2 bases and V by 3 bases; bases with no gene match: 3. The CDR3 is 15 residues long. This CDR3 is CSASGLAGFTDTQYF. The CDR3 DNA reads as TGCAGTGCTAGTGGACTAGCGGGGTTCACAGATACGCAGTATTTT.

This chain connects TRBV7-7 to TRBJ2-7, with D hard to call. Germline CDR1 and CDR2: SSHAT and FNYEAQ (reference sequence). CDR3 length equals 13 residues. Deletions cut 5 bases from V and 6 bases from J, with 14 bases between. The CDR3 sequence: CASSPTRVAEQYF. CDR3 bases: TGTGCCAGCAGCCCTACCCGGGTGGCCGAGCAGTACTTC.

As DNA, the CDR3 is TGCGCCAGCAGCTCGACACAGACCAACTTGAATGAGCAGTTCTTC. It specifies CASSSTQTNLNEQFF. V gene TRBV5-1 combines with J gene TRBJ2-1; no firm D call. The germline gives CDR1 SGHRS, CDR2 YFSETQ. The CDR3 contains 15 residues. V dropped 3 bases and J dropped 7 bases, with 17 bases sitting between them.

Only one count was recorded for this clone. The CDR3 coding sequence is TGTGCCAGTAGTATAAGGAGCAGTCCCCGGGGGAACACTGAAGCTTTCTTT. Encoded protein: CASSIRSSPRGNTEAFF. V and J are TRBV19 and TRBJ1-1; D is undetermined. The germline gives CDR1 LNHDA, CDR2 SQIVND (reference sequence). V was trimmed by 2 bases and J by 1 base, leaving 17 bases between them. The length of the CDR3 is 17 residues.

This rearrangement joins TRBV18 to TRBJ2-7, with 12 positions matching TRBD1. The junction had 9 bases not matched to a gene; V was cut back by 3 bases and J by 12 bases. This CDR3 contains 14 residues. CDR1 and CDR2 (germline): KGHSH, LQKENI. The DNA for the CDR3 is TGTGCCAGCTCACCCCCACCGGGACAGGGGGCTGTGTACTTC. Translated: CASSPPPGQGAVYF.

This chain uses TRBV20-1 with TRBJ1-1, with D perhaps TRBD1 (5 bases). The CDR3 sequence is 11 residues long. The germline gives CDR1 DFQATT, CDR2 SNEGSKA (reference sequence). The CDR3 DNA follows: TGCAGGGGGGGTGCGAACACTGAAGCTTTCTTT. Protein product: CRGGANTEAFF.

The CDR3 protein is CASSVGGGSTQETQYF. The CDR3 DNA is TGTGCCAGCAGCGTAGGAGGGGGCAGTACCCAAGAGACCCAGTACTTC. The V gene is TRBV9, the J gene TRBJ2-5; TRBD1 matches at 7 bases. The CDR3 spans 16 residues. Trimming took 0 bases from V and 1 from J; bases not matched to a gene: 6. Germline V gene lookup returns CDR1 SGDLS and CDR2 YYNGEE. The full variable domain, its missing parts supplied by reference TRBV9 and TRBJ2-5, is DSGVTQTPKHLITATGQRVTLRCSPRSGDLSVYWYQQSLDQGLQFLIQYYNGEERAKGNILERFSAQQFPDLHSELNLSSLELGDSALYFCASSVGGGSTQETQYFGPGTRLLVL.

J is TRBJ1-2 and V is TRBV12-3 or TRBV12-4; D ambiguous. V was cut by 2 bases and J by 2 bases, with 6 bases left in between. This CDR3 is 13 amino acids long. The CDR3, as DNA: TGTGCCAGCAGTTTATATCCCAACTATGGCTACACCTTC. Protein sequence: CASSLYPNYGYTF.

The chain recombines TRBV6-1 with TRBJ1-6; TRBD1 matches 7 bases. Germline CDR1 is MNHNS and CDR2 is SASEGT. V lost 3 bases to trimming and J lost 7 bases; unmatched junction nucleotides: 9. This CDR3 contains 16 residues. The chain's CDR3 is CASSDRPGQPNSPLHF. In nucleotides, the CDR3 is TGTGCCAGCAGTGACCGTCCGGGACAGCCCAATTCACCCCTCCACTTT.

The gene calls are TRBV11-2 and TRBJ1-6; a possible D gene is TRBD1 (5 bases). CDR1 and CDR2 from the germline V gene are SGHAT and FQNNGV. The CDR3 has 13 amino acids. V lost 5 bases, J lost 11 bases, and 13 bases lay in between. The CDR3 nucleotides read TGTGCCAGCAGCCCCCTTGGGGGGGCACCCCTCCACTTT. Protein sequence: CASSPLGGAPLHF.

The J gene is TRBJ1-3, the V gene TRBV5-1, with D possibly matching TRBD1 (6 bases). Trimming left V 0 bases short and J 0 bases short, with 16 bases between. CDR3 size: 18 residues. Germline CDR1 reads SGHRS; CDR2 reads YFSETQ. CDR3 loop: CASSLEGPDSFSGNTIYF. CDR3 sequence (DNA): TGCGCCAGCAGCTTGGAGGGGCCGGACAGCTTCTCTGGAAACACCATATATTTT.

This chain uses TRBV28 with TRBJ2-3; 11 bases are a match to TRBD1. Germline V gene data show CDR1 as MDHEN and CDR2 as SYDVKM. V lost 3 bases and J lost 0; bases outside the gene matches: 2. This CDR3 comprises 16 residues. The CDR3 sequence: CASSFGQGASTDTQYF. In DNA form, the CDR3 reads TGTGCCAGCAGTTTCGGACAGGGGGCTAGCACAGATACGCAGTATTTT.

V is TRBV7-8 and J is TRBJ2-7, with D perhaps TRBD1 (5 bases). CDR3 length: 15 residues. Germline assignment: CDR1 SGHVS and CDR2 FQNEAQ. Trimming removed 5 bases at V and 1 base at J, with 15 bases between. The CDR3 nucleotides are TGTGCCAGCAGCCTCCTACAAGGGGCGTCCTACGAGCAGTACTTC. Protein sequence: CASSLLQGASYEQYF.

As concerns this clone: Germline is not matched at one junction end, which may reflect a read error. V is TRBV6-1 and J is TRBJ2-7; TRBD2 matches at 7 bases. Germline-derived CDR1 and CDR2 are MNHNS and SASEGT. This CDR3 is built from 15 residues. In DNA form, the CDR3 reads TGTGCCAGCAGGGAAGGACTAGTGATTTCCCACGAGCAGTACTTC. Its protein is CASREGLVISHEQYF.

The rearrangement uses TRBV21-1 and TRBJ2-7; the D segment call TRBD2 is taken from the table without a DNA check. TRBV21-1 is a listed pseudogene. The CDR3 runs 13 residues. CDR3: CASPREEAYEQYF. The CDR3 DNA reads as TGTGCCAGCCCCAGGGAGGAGGCCTACGAGCAGTACTTC.

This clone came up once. CDR3 DNA sequence: TGTGCCAGCAGCCAGGCAGGGGCCTCTCCCCGTCAAGAGACCCAGTACTTC. It yields the protein CASSQAGASPRQETQYF. V is TRBV3-1 (or the pseudogene TRBV3-2) and J is TRBJ2-5, with D possibly being TRBD1 (6 bases). The germline gives CDR1 LGHDT, CDR2 YNNKEL (reference sequence). The CDR3 is 17 amino acids. V lost 3 bases and J 2 bases, leaving 19 bases between the germline ends.

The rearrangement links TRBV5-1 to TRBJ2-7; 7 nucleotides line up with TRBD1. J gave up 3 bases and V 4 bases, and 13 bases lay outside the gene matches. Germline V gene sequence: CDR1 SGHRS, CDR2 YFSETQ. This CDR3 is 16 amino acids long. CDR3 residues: CASSRNPGTEYYEQYF. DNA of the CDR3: TGCGCCAGCAGCCGCAACCCCGGGACAGAATACTACGAGCAGTACTTC.

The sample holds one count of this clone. CDR3 region: CATSGGQGANTGELFF. CDR3 nucleotides: TGTGCCACCAGTGGGGGGCAGGGGGCGAACACCGGGGAGCTGTTTTTT. V gene TRBV24-1 combines with J gene TRBJ2-2, with 7 bases fitting TRBD1. Germline CDR1 and CDR2: KGHDR and SFDVKD. The J segment lost 0 bases and the V segment lost 5 bases, leaving 5 bases of the junction unmatched. This CDR3 comprises 16 residues.

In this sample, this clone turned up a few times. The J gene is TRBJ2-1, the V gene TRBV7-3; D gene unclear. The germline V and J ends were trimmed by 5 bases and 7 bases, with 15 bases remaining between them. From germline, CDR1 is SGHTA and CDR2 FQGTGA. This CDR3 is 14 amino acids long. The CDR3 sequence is CASSVSAVANEQFF. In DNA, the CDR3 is TGTGCCAGCAGCGTCTCTGCGGTCGCGAATGAGCAGTTCTTC.